This T cell receptor (beta chain) was identified in a study of shared clonotypes between healthy human individuals. Looking at the study overall: Donors consisted of two women and a few men between 18 and 49. Per donor, CD8 memory used one plate, CD8 naive used two, CD4 memory used three and CD4 naive used three. Study-wide findings and caveats: Against clonotypes common to all four donors, non-shared ones had lower generation probabilities.

A single count supports this clone. As yet, its antigen is unknown. The same CDR3 arises from other DNA sequences in this sample as well. Measured with immunoSEQ multiplex PCR; TCRdb has only the in-frame clones, and not every one. In the table there are around 2.1 million clones, 85% to 95% of which are singletons. The naive CD8 fraction comprised CD45RO-negative cells positively selected for CCR7 and excluded terminally differentiated effector memory CD45RA+ cells. CDR3 size: 13 residues. Germline-derived CDR1 and CDR2 are MDHEN and SYDVKM. Trimming removed 6 bases from V and 2 bases from J, with 11 bases in between.

This TCR came from a man aged 18 to 30 in good health. Some clones in this sample may be carry-over from other donors' samples. The sequenced sample consisted of naive CD8+ T cells from PBMCs. This sequence joins TRBV28 and TRBJ2-7; D is undetermined. CDR3 nucleotides: TGTGCCAGCAGCCAGACTTACACCTACGAGCAGTACTTC. Amino acid sequence: CASSQTYTYEQYF.